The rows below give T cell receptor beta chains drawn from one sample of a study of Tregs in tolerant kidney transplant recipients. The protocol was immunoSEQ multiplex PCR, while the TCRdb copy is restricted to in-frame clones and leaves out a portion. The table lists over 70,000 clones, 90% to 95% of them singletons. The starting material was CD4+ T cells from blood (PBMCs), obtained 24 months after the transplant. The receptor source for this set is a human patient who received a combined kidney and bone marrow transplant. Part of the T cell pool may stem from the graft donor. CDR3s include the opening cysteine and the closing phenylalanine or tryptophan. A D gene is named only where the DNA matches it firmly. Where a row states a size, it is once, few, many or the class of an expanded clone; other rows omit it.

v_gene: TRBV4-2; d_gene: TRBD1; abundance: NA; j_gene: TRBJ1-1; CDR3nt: TGTGCCAGCAGCCTTGGGGGACAGGCGTTTGGAGCTTTCTTT; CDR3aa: CASSLGGQAFGAFF
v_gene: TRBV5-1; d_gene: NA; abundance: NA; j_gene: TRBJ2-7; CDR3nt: TGCGCCAGCAGACCACACCAGGACTACGAGCAGTACTTC; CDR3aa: CASRPHQDYEQYF
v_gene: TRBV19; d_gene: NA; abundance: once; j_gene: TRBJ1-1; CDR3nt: TGTGCCAGTAGCACTACGGGCGCGGGGCGTATTGAAGCTTTCTTT; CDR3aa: CASSTTGAGRIEAFF
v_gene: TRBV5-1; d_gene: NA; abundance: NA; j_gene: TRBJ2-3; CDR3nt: TGCGCCAGCAGCTTGGTGGAGACTAGCACAGATACGCAGTATTTT; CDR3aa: CASSLVETSTDTQYF
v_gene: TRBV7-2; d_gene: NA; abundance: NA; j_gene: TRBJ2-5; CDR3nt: TGTGCCAGCAGCTTCGAGATGGGGGCCTCGGAGACCCAGTACTTC; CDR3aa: CASSFEMGASETQYF
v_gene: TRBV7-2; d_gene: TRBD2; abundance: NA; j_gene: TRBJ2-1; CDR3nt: TGTGCCAGCAGCCGAGCGGGAGTCCATGAGCAGTTCTTC; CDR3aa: CASSRAGVHEQFF
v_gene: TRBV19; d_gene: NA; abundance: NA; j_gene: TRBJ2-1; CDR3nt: TGTGCCAGTAGTGCCGACAACAACCATGAGCAGTTCTTC; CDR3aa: CASSADNNHEQFF
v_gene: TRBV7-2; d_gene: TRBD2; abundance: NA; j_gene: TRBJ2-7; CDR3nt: TGTGCCAGCAGCTTAGGGACTAGCGGAGGGGACGAGCAGTACTTC; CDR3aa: CASSLGTSGGDEQYF
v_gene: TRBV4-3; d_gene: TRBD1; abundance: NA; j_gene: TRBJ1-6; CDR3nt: TGCGCCAGCAGCCAAGCACAGACAGGGGGCAGTAATTCACCCCTCCACTTT; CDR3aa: CASSQAQTGGSNSPLHF
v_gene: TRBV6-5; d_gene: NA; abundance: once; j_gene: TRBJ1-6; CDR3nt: TGTGCCAGCACGACAGCTCGTTCACCCCTCCACTTT; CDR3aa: CASTTARSPLHF
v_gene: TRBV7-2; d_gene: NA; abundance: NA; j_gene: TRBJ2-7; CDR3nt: TGTGCCAGCAGCTTAGTAGCGGGGACAGACTACGAGCAGTACTTC; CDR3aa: CASSLVAGTDYEQYF
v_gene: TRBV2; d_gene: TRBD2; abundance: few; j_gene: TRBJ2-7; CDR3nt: TGTGCCAGCAGTAAGAGCGGGAGCACCCACGAGCAGTACTTC; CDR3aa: CASSKSGSTHEQYF
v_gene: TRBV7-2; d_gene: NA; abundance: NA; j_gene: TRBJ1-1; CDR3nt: TGTGCCAGCAGCTTAATTAGGGGCGGGAACACTGAAGCTTTCTTT; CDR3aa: CASSLIRGGNTEAFF
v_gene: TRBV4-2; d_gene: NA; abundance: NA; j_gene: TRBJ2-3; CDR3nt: TGTGCCAGCAGCCAAGGGGCGGGGCTAGTTAGCACAGATACGCAGTATTTT; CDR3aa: CASSQGAGLVSTDTQYF
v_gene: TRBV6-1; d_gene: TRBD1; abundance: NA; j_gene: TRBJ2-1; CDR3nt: TGTGCCAGCAGTGAAAGGGGGCGCGCCGTAACGGGGCAGTTCTTC; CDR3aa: CASSERGRAVTGQFF
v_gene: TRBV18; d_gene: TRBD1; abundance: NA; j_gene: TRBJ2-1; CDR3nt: TGTGCCAGCTCATACGGGACAGGGTACAATGAGCAGTTCTTC; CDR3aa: CASSYGTGYNEQFF
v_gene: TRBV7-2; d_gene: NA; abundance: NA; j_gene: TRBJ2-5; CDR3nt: TGTGCCAGCAGCCCCTGGGCGGGGACCCAGTACTTC; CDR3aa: CASSPWAGTQYF
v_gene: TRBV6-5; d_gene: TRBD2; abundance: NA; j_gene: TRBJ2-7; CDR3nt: TGTGCCAGCAGTTCCGGGACTAGATATTCCTACGAGCAGTACTTC; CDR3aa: CASSSGTRYSYEQYF
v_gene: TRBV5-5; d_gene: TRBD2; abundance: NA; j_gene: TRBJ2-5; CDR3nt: TGTGCCAGCAGCCCAGCGGGAGGAGAGACCCAGTACTTC; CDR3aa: CASSPAGGETQYF
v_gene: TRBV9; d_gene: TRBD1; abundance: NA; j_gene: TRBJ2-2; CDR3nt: TGTGCCACCTCGCGGCGACAGGGTACCCTGAACACCGGGGAGCTGTTTTTT; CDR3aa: CATSRRQGTLNTGELFF
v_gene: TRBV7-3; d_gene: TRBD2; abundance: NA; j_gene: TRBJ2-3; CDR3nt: TGTGCCAGCAGCCCAAGCGGGGGGTACGCAGATACGCAGTATTTT; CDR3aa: CASSPSGGYADTQYF
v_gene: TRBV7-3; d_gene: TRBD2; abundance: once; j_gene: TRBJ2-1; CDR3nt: TGTGCCAGCAGCTTGGCGGGAGGTACCTACAATGAGCAGTTCTTC; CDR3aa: CASSLAGGTYNEQFF
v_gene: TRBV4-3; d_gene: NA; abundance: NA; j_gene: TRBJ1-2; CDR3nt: TGCGCCAGCAGCCAAGGATTTGGCAGGGAATCCTATGGCTACACCTTC; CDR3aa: CASSQGFGRESYGYTF
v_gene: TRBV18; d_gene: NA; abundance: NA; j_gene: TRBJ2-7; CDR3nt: TGTGCCAGCTCACCACATTGGGACAACAGGGAGTTGTACTTC; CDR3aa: CASSPHWDNRELYF
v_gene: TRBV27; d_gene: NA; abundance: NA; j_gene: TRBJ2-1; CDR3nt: TGTGCCAGCAGTTTACCCAGGACACCTTTATACAATGAGCAGTTCTTC; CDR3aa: CASSLPRTPLYNEQFF
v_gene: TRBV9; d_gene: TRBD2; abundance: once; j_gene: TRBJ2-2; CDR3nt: TGTGCCAGCAGCGTAGAAGGAGCGGGGGGCTGGCTCACCGGGGAGCTGTTTTTT; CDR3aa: CASSVEGAGGWLTGELFF
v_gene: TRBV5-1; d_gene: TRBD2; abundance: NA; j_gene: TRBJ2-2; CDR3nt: TGCGCCAGCAGCTTGCGTCGGGCTAGCGGGAGGGACAACACCGGGGAGCTGTTTTTT; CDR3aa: CASSLRRASGRDNTGELFF
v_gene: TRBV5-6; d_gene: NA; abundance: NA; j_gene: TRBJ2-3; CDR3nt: TGTGCCAGCAGCTTGCCCCGGACTTTTGACTCAGATACGCAGTATTTT; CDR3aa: CASSLPRTFDSDTQYF
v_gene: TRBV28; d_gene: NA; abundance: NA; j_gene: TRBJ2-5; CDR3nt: TGTGCCAGCACCCTCCGAGGGGAGACCCAGTACTTC; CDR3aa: CASTLRGETQYF
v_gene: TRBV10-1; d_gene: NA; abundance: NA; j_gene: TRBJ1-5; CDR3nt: TGCGCCAGCAGTGACAGGGGAACTATTCAGCCCCAGCATTTT; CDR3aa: CASSDRGTIQPQHF
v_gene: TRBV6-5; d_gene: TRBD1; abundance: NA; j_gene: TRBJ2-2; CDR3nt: TGTGCCAGCAGGGGACAGGGAAACACCGGGGAGCTGTTTTTT; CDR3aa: CASRGQGNTGELFF
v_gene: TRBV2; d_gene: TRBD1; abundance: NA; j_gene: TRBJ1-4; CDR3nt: TGTGCCAGCAGTGAGGGCAGGGGGAATGAAAAACTGTTTTTT; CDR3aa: CASSEGRGNEKLFF
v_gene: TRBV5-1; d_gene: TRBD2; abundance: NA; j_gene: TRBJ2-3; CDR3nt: TGCGCCAGCAGCCGGGAGGTCACAGATACGCAGTATTTT; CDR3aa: CASSREVTDTQYF
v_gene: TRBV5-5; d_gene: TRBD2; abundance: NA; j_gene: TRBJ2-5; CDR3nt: TGTGCCAGCAGCATCCCATTAGCGGGGGGGCGGGAGACCCAGTACTTC; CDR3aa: CASSIPLAGGRETQYF
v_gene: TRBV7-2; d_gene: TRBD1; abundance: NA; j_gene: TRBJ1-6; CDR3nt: TGTGCCAGCAGTGCAGGGGGCTCCTATAATTCCCCCCTCCACTTT; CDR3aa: CASSAGGSYNSPLHF
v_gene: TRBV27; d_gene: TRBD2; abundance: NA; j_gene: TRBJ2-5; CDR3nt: TGTGCCACCGCTAAAGCGGGGACTAGCGGGAGGGCCGTGGAGACCCAGTACTTC; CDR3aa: CATAKAGTSGRAVETQYF
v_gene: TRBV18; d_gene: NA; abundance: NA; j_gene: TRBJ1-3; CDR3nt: TGTGCCAATTCCGACGGGGGGACTGGAAACACCATATATTTT; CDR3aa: CANSDGGTGNTIYF